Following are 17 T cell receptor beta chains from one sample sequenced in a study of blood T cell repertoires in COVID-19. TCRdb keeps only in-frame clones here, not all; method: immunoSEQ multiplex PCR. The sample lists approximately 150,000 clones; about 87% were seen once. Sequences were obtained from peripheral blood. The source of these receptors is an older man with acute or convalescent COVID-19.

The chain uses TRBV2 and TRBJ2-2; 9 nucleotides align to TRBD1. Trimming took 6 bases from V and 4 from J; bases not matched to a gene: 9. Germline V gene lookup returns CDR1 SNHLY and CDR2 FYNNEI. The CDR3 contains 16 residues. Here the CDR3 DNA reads TGTGCCAGCAGGATACAGGGGGCGCGTAGCACCGGGGAGCTGTTTTTT. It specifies CASRIQGARSTGELFF. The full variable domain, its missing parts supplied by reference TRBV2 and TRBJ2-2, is EPEVTQTPSHQVTQMGQEVILRCVPISNHLYFYWYRQILGQKVEFLVSFYNNEISEKSEIFDDQFSVERPDGSNFTLKIRSTKLEDSAMYFCASRIQGARSTGELFFGEGSRLTVL.

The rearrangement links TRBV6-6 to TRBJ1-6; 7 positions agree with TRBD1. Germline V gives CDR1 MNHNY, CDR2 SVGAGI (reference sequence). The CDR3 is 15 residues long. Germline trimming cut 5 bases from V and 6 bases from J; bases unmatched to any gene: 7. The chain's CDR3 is CASSATGWGNSPLHF. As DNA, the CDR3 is TGTGCCAGCAGTGCGACAGGGTGGGGTAATTCACCCCTCCACTTT.

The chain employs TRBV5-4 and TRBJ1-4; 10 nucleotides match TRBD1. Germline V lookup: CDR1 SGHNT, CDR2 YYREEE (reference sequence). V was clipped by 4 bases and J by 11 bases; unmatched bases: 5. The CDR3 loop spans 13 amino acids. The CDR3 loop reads CASSPGTGVKLFF. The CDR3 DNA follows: TGTGCCAGCAGCCCAGGGACAGGGGTTAAACTGTTTTTT.

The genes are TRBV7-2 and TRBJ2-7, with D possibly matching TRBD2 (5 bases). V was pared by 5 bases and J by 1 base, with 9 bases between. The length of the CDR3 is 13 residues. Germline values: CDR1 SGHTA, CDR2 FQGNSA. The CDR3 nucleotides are TGTGCCAGCAGCAGATGGGAGTCCTACGAGCAGTACTTC. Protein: CASSRWESYEQYF.

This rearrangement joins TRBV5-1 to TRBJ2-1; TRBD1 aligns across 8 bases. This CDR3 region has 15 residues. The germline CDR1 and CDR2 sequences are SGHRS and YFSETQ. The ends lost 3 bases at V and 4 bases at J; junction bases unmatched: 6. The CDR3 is CASSSSGTGYNEQFF. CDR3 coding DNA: TGCGCCAGCAGCTCCTCCGGGACAGGTTACAATGAGCAGTTCTTC. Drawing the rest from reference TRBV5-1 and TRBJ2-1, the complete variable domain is KAGVTQTPRYLIKTRGQQVTLSCSPISGHRSVSWYQQTPGQGLQFLFEYFSETQRNKGNFPGRFSGRQFSNSRSEMNVSTLELGDSALYLCASSSSGTGYNEQFFGPGTRLTVL.

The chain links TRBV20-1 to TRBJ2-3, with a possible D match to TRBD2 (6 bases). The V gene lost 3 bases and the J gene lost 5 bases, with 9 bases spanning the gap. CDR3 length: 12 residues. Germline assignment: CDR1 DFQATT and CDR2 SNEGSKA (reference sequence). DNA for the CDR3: TGCAGTGCTAGTACGGGAGAAGATACGCAGTATTTT. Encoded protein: CSASTGEDTQYF.

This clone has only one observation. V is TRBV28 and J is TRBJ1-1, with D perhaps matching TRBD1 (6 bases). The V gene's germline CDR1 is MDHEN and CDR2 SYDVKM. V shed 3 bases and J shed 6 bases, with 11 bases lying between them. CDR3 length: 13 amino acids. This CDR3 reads CASSFSTGSEAFF. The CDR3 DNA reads TGTGCCAGCAGTTTCTCCACAGGGTCTGAAGCTTTCTTT. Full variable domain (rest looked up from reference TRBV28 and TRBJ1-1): DVKVTQSSRYLVKRTGEKVFLECVQDMDHENMFWYRQDPGLGLRLIYFSYDVKMKEKGDIPEGYSVSREKKERFSLILESASTNQTSMYLCASSFSTGSEAFFGQGTRLTVV.

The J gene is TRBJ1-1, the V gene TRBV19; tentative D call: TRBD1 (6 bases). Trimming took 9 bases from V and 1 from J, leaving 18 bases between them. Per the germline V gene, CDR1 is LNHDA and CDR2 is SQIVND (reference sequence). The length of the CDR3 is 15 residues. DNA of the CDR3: TGTGCCAGCCTGGGACAAGGGGTAGGGAACACTGAAGCTTTCTTT. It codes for CASLGQGVGNTEAFF.

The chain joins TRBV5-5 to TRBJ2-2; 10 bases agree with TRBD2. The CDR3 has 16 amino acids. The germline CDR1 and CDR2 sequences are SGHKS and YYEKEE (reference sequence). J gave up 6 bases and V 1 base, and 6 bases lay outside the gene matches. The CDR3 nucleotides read TGTGCCAGCAGCTTGCACAGCGGGGGGGCGTCCGGGGAGCTGTTTTTT. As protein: CASSLHSGGASGELFF.

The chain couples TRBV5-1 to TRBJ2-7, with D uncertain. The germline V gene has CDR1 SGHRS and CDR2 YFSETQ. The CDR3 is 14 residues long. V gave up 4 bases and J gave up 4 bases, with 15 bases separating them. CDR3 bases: TGCGCCAGCAGCCCCCCCCGGTCGTGGTACGAGCAGTACTTC. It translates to CASSPPRSWYEQYF.

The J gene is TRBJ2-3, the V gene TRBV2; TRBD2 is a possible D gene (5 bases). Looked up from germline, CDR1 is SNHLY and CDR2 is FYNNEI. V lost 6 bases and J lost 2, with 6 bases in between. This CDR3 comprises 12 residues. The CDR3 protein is CASRGDTDTQYF. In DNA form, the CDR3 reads TGTGCCAGCAGGGGAGACACAGATACGCAGTATTTT.

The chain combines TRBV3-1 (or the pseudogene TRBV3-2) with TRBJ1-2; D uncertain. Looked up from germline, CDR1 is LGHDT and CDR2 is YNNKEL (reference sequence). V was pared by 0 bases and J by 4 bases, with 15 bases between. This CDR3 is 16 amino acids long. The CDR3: CASSQDAAAIVYGYTF. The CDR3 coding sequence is TGTGCCAGCAGCCAAGATGCGGCAGCGATTGTCTATGGCTACACCTTC.

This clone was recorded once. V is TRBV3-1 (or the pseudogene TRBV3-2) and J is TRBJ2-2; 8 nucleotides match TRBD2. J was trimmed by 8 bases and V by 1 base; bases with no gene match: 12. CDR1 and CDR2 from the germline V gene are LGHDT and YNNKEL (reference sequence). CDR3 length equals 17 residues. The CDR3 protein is CASSQGIEAGVRGELFF. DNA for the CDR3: TGTGCCAGCAGCCAAGGAATTGAAGCGGGGGTACGAGGGGAGCTGTTTTTT.

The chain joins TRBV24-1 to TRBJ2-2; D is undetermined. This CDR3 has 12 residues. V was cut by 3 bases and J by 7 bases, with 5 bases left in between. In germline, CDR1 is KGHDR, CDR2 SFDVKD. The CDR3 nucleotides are TGTGCCACCAGTGATCCAGGCGGGGAGCTGTTTTTT. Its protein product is CATSDPGGELFF.

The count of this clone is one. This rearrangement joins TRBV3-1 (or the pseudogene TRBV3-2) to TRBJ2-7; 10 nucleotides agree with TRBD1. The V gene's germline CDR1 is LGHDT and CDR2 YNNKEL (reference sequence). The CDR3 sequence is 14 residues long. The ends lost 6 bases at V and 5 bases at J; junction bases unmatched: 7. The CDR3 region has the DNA TGTGCCAGCAGAGCCGGGACAGGGGTGCACGAGCAGTACTTC. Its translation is CASRAGTGVHEQYF.

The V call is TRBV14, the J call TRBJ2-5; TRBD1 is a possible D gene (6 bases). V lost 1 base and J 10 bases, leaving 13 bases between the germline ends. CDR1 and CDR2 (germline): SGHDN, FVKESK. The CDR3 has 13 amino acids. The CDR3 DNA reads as TGTGCCAGCAGCCAAGTCACAGGGTTGAACCAGTACTTC. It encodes CASSQVTGLNQYF.

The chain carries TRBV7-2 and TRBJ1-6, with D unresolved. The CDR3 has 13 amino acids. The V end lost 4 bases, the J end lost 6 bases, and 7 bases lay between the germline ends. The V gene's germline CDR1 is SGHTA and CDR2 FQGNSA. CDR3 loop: CASSSYSNSPLHF. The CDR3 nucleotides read TGTGCCAGCAGCTCCTATAGTAATTCACCCCTCCACTTT.